A single sample gave rise to the 27 T cell receptor beta chains below, sequenced in a study of type 1 regulatory T cells. Study-wide results and caveats: Type 1 regulatory T cells had a more restricted TCR repertoire than non-type 1 regulatory T cells.

These TCRs are of unknown antigen specificity. TCRdb re-called the reads with MiXCR, one entry per CDR3 protein. Counted here are tens of thousands of distinct CDR3 sequences, roughly 20% occurring once; the ten biggest clones make up roughly 8.3%. The sample comprised cultured type 1 regulatory T (Tr1) cells, either the whole culture or a sorted fraction (not recorded which). These receptors originate from a human donor in good health.

In this sample, this clonotype turned up a few times. The gene calls are TRBV7-2 and TRBJ1-2, with a tentative D call TRBD1 (5 bases). CDR1 and CDR2 from the germline V gene are SGHTA and FQGNSA. V lost 1 base and J 4 bases, leaving 10 bases between the germline ends. The CDR3 contains 14 residues. CDR3 region: CASSLGRGGYGYTF. The CDR3 region has the DNA TGTGCCAGCAGCTTAGGGCGGGGCGGCTATGGCTACACCTTC.

This clonotype was recorded a few times. J is TRBJ1-1 and V is TRBV9; D unresolved. Germline V gives CDR1 SGDLS, CDR2 YYNGEE. Trimming took 0 bases from V and 7 from J, leaving 10 bases between them. This CDR3 is built from 13 residues. CDR3 in amino acids: CASSVGWVGEAFF. The CDR3, as DNA: TGTGCCAGCAGCGTAGGGTGGGTTGGTGAAGCTTTCTTT. Complete variable domain (other parts from reference TRBV9 and TRBJ1-1): DSGVTQTPKHLITATGQRVTLRCSPRSGDLSVYWYQQSLDQGLQFLIQYYNGEERAKGNILERFSAQQFPDLHSELNLSSLELGDSALYFCASSVGWVGEAFFGQGTRLTVV.

This clonotype was picked up a small number of times. The V and J genes are TRBV15 and TRBJ1-5; no clear D. The CDR3 length is 15 residues. Germline assignment: CDR1 LNHNV and CDR2 YYDKDF (reference sequence). Trimming took 4 bases from V and 0 from J, leaving 10 bases between them. CDR3 sequence reads: CATSIDNNSNQPQHF. CDR3 coding DNA: TGTGCCACCAGCATAGACAACAATAGCAATCAGCCCCAGCATTTT.

The chain links TRBV5-4 to TRBJ2-1; D is possibly TRBD2 (6 bases). Trimming left V 4 bases short and J 9 bases short, with 11 bases between. The V gene's germline CDR1 is SGHNT and CDR2 YYREEE (reference sequence). The CDR3 spans 12 residues. CDR3 DNA: TGTGCCAGCAGCGTTCTGGGGGGTGAGCAGTTCTTC. Translating gives CASSVLGGEQFF.

This clonotype was seen repeatedly, ten times or more. The genes are TRBV5-1 and TRBJ2-3; 8 bases align to TRBD2. Germline trimming cut 7 bases from V and 3 bases from J; bases unmatched to any gene: 4. Per the germline V gene, CDR1 is SGHRS and CDR2 is YFSETQ. There are 13 residues in the CDR3. CDR3 in DNA: TGCGCCAGCGGCAGCGGGAGTACAGATACGCAGTATTTT. Its protein is CASGSGSTDTQYF.

This clonotype was seen only once. The chain uses TRBV2 and TRBJ2-7; a weak D match, TRBD2 (6 bases). V was cut by 8 bases and J by 2 bases, with 16 bases left in between. The length of the CDR3 is 14 residues. CDR1 is SNHLY and CDR2 is FYNNEI in the germline V gene. CDR3 in amino acids: CASQLGREAYEQYF. CDR3 DNA: TGTGCCAGCCAACTGGGGCGGGAAGCCTACGAGCAGTACTTC.

This clonotype was counted between two and nine times. The chain recombines TRBV24-1 with TRBJ2-1; 9 positions match TRBD2. With 7 bases clipped from V and 3 bases from J, the junction kept 6 bases outside the gene matches. Germline V lookup: CDR1 KGHDR, CDR2 SFDVKD. The CDR3 is 15 amino acids. The chain's CDR3 is CATSAPSGDYNEQFF. DNA for the CDR3: TGTGCCACCAGCGCCCCTAGCGGGGACTACAATGAGCAGTTCTTC.

The chain uses TRBV5-1 and TRBJ2-2, with 9 bases that match TRBD1. The V gene's germline CDR1 is SGHRS and CDR2 YFSETQ. The CDR3 consists of 15 residues. V was clipped by 0 bases and J by 4 bases; unmatched bases: 1. The CDR3 sequence is CASSLGQGGTGELFF. For the CDR3, the DNA is TGCGCCAGCAGCTTGGGACAGGGGGGCACCGGGGAGCTGTTTTTT.

About this clonotype: This may stem from a read error, because a much larger clone lies one nucleotide away. Likely a read error: the CDR3 ends without its conserved phenylalanine or tryptophan. The rearrangement joins TRBV29-1 to TRBJ2-3; tentative D call: TRBD2 (5 bases). The CDR3 totals 12 residues. V was cut by 5 bases and J by 2 bases, with 8 bases left in between. Germline V gives CDR1 SQVTM, CDR2 ANQGSEA. The DNA for the CDR3 is TGCAGCGTTCGGCGGGCCACAGATACGCAGTATTTA. Translated, it gives CSVRRATDTQYL.

This clonotype was detected many times. This chain joins TRBV10-3 and TRBJ2-6; 9 bases agree with TRBD1. This CDR3 has 16 amino acids. Trimming cost V 6 bases and J 2 bases; bases outside gene matches: 5. Germline V gives CDR1 ENHRY, CDR2 SYGVKD. The CDR3 DNA sequence: TGTGCCATCAGACAGGGGGCAGGGACTGGGGCCAACGTCCTGACTTTC. Translating gives CAIRQGAGTGANVLTF.

This clonotype was seen many times. The V gene is TRBV5-1, the J gene TRBJ2-5; 7 positions match TRBD1. CDR1 is SGHRS and CDR2 is YFSETQ in the germline V gene. This CDR3 has 16 residues. V trimming: 2 bases; J trimming: 2 bases; junction bases outside the gene matches: 9. The CDR3 DNA reads as TGCGCCAGCAGCTTCGCGCCGGGACAGACACAAGAGACCCAGTACTTC. Translating it yields CASSFAPGQTQETQYF.

This clonotype has a handful of counts. The V gene is TRBV9, the J gene TRBJ2-7, with 15 bases identical to TRBD2. Looked up from germline, CDR1 is SGDLS and CDR2 is YYNGEE. J was trimmed by 9 bases and V by 0 bases; bases with no gene match: 7. The CDR3 is 16 residues long. This chain's CDR3 is CASSVGQGLAGGAQYF. In DNA, the CDR3 is TGTGCCAGCAGCGTAGGACAGGGACTAGCGGGAGGCGCGCAGTACTTC. The full variable domain, completed using reference TRBV9 and TRBJ2-7, is DSGVTQTPKHLITATGQRVTLRCSPRSGDLSVYWYQQSLDQGLQFLIQYYNGEERAKGNILERFSAQQFPDLHSELNLSSLELGDSALYFCASSVGQGLAGGAQYFGPGTRLTVT.

In the case of this clonotype: The junction shows a germline mismatch at one end, possibly a read error. This chain connects TRBV5-1 to TRBJ1-1; 8 bases map to TRBD1. This CDR3 comprises 14 residues. Germline values: CDR1 SGHRS, CDR2 YFSETQ. In nucleotides, the CDR3 is TGCGCCGGCAGCGGCGCGGCGGACAGGGCCAAAGCCTTCTTT. Translation gives CAGSGAADRAKAFF.

The chain links TRBV7-9 to TRBJ1-3; 8 bases align to TRBD1. With V trimmed by 3 bases and J by 9 bases, 10 bases remained unmatched. Germline CDR1 and CDR2: SEHNR and FQNEAQ (reference sequence). This CDR3 is built from 15 residues. The CDR3 DNA is TGTGCCAGCAGCTTGAGACAGGGGAGAGAAAGCACCATATATTTT. Its protein product is CASSLRQGRESTIYF.

This clonotype came up a few times. The gene calls are TRBV18 and TRBJ1-6; D is possibly TRBD1 (5 bases). Germline V gene sequence: CDR1 KGHSH, CDR2 LQKENI. CDR3 length: 14 amino acids. V was shortened by 3 bases and J by 5 bases, with 8 bases between the two germline ends. CDR3: CASSPGHNNSPLHF. The CDR3 nucleotides are TGTGCCAGCTCACCCGGACACAATAATTCACCCCTCCACTTT.

The CDR3 region is CASSAAPSADTEAFF. The CDR3, as DNA: TGTGCCAGCTCAGCTGCCCCCAGTGCGGACACTGAAGCTTTCTTT. This chain joins TRBV18 and TRBJ1-1; no firm D call. The germline V gene encodes CDR1 KGHSH and CDR2 LQKENI. Deletions cut 5 bases from V and 3 bases from J, with 16 bases between. There are 15 residues in the CDR3.

Here the CDR3 reads CASSISGGPYSPLHF. The CDR3 DNA is TGTGCCAGCAGCATCTCAGGGGGCCCTTATTCACCCCTCCACTTT. The rearrangement uses TRBV25-1 and TRBJ1-6, with 8 bases identical to TRBD1. Germline CDR1 MGHDK, CDR2 SYGVNS. Germline trimming cut 6 bases from V and 8 bases from J; bases unmatched to any gene: 9. CDR3 length equals 15 residues.

The chain joins TRBV27 to TRBJ2-5; 7 nucleotides align to TRBD1. V dropped 1 base and J dropped 2; count of bases not matched to a gene: 13. CDR1 is MNHEY, CDR2 SMNVEV, per germline (reference sequence). The CDR3 consists of 18 residues. CDR3: CASSLYDLRTGRQETQYF. CDR3 in DNA: TGTGCCAGCAGTTTATATGACCTTCGGACAGGTCGTCAAGAGACCCAGTACTTC.

V usage is TRBV25-1 and J usage is TRBJ2-6; 11 bases are a match to TRBD1. The length of the CDR3 is 16 residues. CDR1 and CDR2 from the germline V gene are MGHDK and SYGVNS. V dropped 3 bases and J dropped 2; count of bases not matched to a gene: 0. The CDR3 DNA reads as TGTGCCAGCAGTGAGGACAGGGGGCCTGGGGCCAACGTCCTGACTTTC. It codes for CASSEDRGPGANVLTF.

The chain is built from TRBV5-1 and TRBJ2-5; no reliable D call. V lost 2 bases, J lost 4 bases, and 9 bases lay in between. The CDR3 runs 13 residues. Germline CDR1 is SGHRS and CDR2 is YFSETQ. The CDR3 spells CASSFNPRETQYF. Written as DNA, the CDR3 is TGCGCCAGCAGCTTTAACCCCCGAGAGACCCAGTACTTC.

This clonotype came up a few times. This sequence joins TRBV12-3 or TRBV12-4 and TRBJ2-7; D not certain. Between the trimmed V and J ends, which lost 4 bases and 6 bases, there was a span of 7 bases. This CDR3 is 11 amino acids long. In DNA form, the CDR3 reads TGTGCCAGCAGTTCTCTGGGCGAGCAGTACTTC. This codes for CASSSLGEQYF.

This clonotype counts as medium-sized. This rearrangement joins TRBV12-3 or TRBV12-4 to TRBJ2-7; either TRBD1 or TRBD2 may fit D (6 bases each). The CDR3 totals 14 residues. With 3 bases removed from V and 2 bases from J, the gap between germline ends came to 11 bases. CDR3 protein: CASSFGGVAYEQYF. The CDR3 DNA is TGTGCCAGCAGTTTCGGGGGCGTAGCCTACGAGCAGTACTTC.

The chain has TRBV11-1 and TRBJ2-7, with 9 nucleotides matching TRBD2. Germline V gene data show CDR1 as SGHAT and CDR2 as FQDESV (reference sequence). V trimming: 5 bases; J trimming: 2 bases; junction bases outside the gene matches: 13. The CDR3 has 17 amino acids. CDR3 sequence reads: CASSQGLSGSVPYEQYF. CDR3 DNA sequence: TGTGCCAGCAGCCAAGGACTTAGCGGGAGTGTCCCCTACGAGCAGTACTTC.

This clonotype showed up just a few times. This chain joins TRBV6-1 and TRBJ1-5; the match to TRBD1 covers 7 bases. The CDR3 totals 15 residues. V dropped 4 bases and J dropped 3; count of bases not matched to a gene: 6. Germline values: CDR1 MNHNS, CDR2 SASEGT. CDR3 sequence (DNA): TGTGCCAGCAGTGCCGCACAGGGGAACAATCAGCCCCAGCATTTT. It yields the protein CASSAAQGNNQPQHF.

In its sample, this clonotype was seen a few times. This chain uses TRBV5-1 with TRBJ2-1; 9 bases fit TRBD2. Per germline, CDR1 SGHRS and CDR2 YFSETQ. The trim removed 7 bases at V and 6 bases at J, leaving 8 bases unmatched. CDR3 length equals 14 residues. In DNA form, the CDR3 reads TGCGCCAGCGGACTAGCGTCTACCTCCAATGAGCAGTTCTTC. Translation: CASGLASTSNEQFF.

This clonotype was picked up a small number of times. The chain combines TRBV7-2 with TRBJ1-2, with unresolved D. Deletions cut 1 base from V and 5 bases from J, with 14 bases between. CDR3 length equals 15 residues. The V gene's germline CDR1 is SGHTA and CDR2 FQGNSA. In nucleotides, the CDR3 is TGTGCCAGCAGCTTAGGGCGGCCTCCTTCTTATGGCTACACCTTC. Translating gives CASSLGRPPSYGYTF.

This clonotype is medium-sized (0.01 to 0.1%). The chain recombines TRBV5-1 with TRBJ2-6, with a possible D match to TRBD2 (5 bases). Trimming pared 3 bases from V and 1 base from J, leaving 5 bases between. Germline CDR1 and CDR2: SGHRS and YFSETQ. The CDR3 length is 14 residues. CDR3 sequence (DNA): TGCGCCAGCAGCTCGGGGTCTGGGGCCAACGTCCTGACTTTC. Translation: CASSSGSGANVLTF.